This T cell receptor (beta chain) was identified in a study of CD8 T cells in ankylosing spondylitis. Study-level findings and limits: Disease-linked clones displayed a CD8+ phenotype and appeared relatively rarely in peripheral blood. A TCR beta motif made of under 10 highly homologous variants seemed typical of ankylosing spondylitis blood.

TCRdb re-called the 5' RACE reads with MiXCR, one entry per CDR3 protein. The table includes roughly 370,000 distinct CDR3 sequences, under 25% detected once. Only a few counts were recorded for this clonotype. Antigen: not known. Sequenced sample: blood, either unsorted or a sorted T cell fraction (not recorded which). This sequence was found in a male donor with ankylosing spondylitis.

The CDR3 loop reads CASSPPVAGGAGELFF. Here the CDR3 DNA reads TGTGCCAGCAGCCCCCCCGTAGCGGGAGGGGCCGGGGAGCTGTTTTTT. The rearrangement links TRBV7-3 to TRBJ2-2; TRBD2 aligns across 11 bases. V was pared by 5 bases and J by 6 bases, with 8 bases of the junction left unmatched. Germline loops: CDR1 SGHTA, CDR2 FQGTGA. The CDR3 totals 16 residues.